The clone carrying this T cell receptor beta chain has more than one count but fewer than ten. The antigen is undetermined. The sample originates from a study of shared clonotypes between healthy human individuals. Study-level results: Sharing of clonotypes among donors was expected to vary with sequencing depth. Represented diversity, genetic and exposure-history alike, was limited by few donors. Rarefaction analysis demonstrated incomplete sorted-subset sequencing notwithstanding large depth.

Assay used: immunoSEQ multiplex PCR; TCRdb lists only in-frame clones, some missing. The table shows approximately 530,000 clones, with roughly 95% occurring only once. Per the germline V gene, CDR1 is SQVTM and CDR2 is ANQGSEA. This CDR3 is built from 14 residues. The V end was cut by 2 bases, the J end by 0 bases, with 8 bases between. CD4+ cell separation produced CD45RA+ naive and CD45RA-negative memory subsets. The receptor was isolated from a woman aged 30 to 39 in good health. Sequencing input: naive CD4+ T cells sorted from blood. Documented subset: CD45RA+ positively selected. The chain has TRBV29-1 and TRBJ1-3; D unresolved. CDR3 nucleotides: TGCAGCGTTGAACAACGACTCTCTGGAAACACCATATATTTT. Translated, it gives CSVEQRLSGNTIYF.